This TCR beta chain was profiled in a study of blood T cell repertoires in COVID-19. The repertoire was sequenced with immunoSEQ multiplex PCR; TCRdb's copy has only in-frame clones and lacks some. The sample has roughly 170,000 clones; about 85% are singletons. The CDR3 totals 14 residues. V lost 10 bases to trimming and J lost 4 bases; unmatched junction nucleotides: 13. Per the germline V gene, CDR1 is ENHRY and CDR2 is SYGVKD. The receptor comes from a woman between 45 and 60 years old with COVID-19, enrolled during active disease. Sequenced: peripheral blood. The chain is built from TRBV10-3 and TRBJ2-7; 7 bases agree with TRBD1. The CDR3, as DNA: TGTGCCACCCAAATTCCGGGACAGTCTTACGAGCAGTACTTC. Amino acid sequence: CATQIPGQSYEQYF.